Below are 16 T cell receptor beta chains sequenced from a single sample in a study of blood T cell repertoires in COVID-19. Data came from immunoSEQ multiplex PCR; TCRdb stores just in-frame clones and leaves some out. The profile covers 75,000 or so clones, with roughly 84% appearing a single time and 3.5% taken by the ten largest. Source material: peripheral blood. All receptors come from a man aged 50 to 59 with acute or convalescent COVID-19.

This clone was counted only a few times. This chain links TRBV11-2 with TRBJ1-6; a weak D match, TRBD1 (6 bases). This CDR3 comprises 18 residues. Germline CDR1 is SGHAT and CDR2 is FQNNGV. The ends were cut back, 6 bases at V and 0 bases at J, with 18 bases in the middle. The CDR3 here is CASSYPLGGRSYNSPLHF. DNA for the CDR3: TGTGCCAGCAGTTACCCTCTCGGGGGGCGCTCCTATAATTCACCCCTCCACTTT.

In its sample, this clone was seen once. The chain is built from TRBV28 and TRBJ1-6; TRBD1 might be the D (6 bases). There are 15 residues in the CDR3. Trimming stripped 6 bases from V and 9 bases from J, with 18 bases between. Germline V CDR1 and CDR2: MDHEN, SYDVKM. The CDR3 coding sequence is TGTGCCAGCAGCCGAGACAGGTCTTACCTTTCACCCCTCCACTTT. Translated: CASSRDRSYLSPLHF.

CDR3 bases: TGCGCCAGCAGGAGCGGGGCCAATGAGCAGTTCTTC. This translates into CASRSGANEQFF. The genes are TRBV5-1 and TRBJ2-1; 7 nucleotides agree with TRBD2. V shed 5 bases and J 6 bases; nucleotides not matched to a gene: 2. The CDR3 sequence is 12 residues long. Germline V CDR1 and CDR2: SGHRS, YFSETQ.

J is TRBJ2-3 and V is TRBV19, with D possibly matching TRBD2 (5 bases). Trimming left V 5 bases short and J 3 bases short, with 12 bases between. The CDR3 consists of 14 residues. Germline lookup yields CDR1 LNHDA and CDR2 SQIVND (reference sequence). As DNA, the CDR3 is TGTGCCAGTAGTGATCCCCGGGGTACAGATACGCAGTATTTT. Its translation: CASSDPRGTDTQYF.

The J gene is TRBJ1-2, the V gene TRBV11-3; weak D call: TRBD1 (6 bases). The CDR3 length is 15 residues. Trimming left V 5 bases short and J 2 bases short, with 15 bases between. Germline V CDR1 and CDR2: SGHNT, YENEEA. CDR3 sequence (DNA): TGTGCCAGCAGCGCTACCACAGGGCCCAACTATGGCTACACCTTC. Its translation is CASSATTGPNYGYTF.

CDR3 DNA sequence: TGTGCCAGCAGCTCAATGGGGGGGAACACTGAAGCTTTCTTT. This gives the protein CASSSMGGNTEAFF. The rearrangement joins TRBV7-9 to TRBJ1-1, with a weak D call TRBD1 (5 bases). Germline V gene lookup returns CDR1 SEHNR and CDR2 FQNEAQ (reference sequence). V was cut by 4 bases and J by 1 base, with 10 bases left in between. The CDR3 has 14 amino acids. The variable domain in full, with the rest retrieved from reference TRBV7-9 and TRBJ1-1, is DTGVSQNPRHKITKRGQNVTFRCDPISEHNRLYWYRQTLGQGPEFLTYFQNEAQLEKSRLLSDRFSAERPKGSFSTLEIQRTEQGDSAMYLCASSSMGGNTEAFFGQGTRLTVV.

This chain uses TRBV4-2 with TRBJ2-7, with 9 bases matching TRBD2. The V gene end was trimmed by 4 bases and the J gene end by 4 bases; junction bases not matched to a gene: 8. CDR1 is LGHNA, CDR2 YNFKEQ, per germline. This CDR3 comprises 15 residues. DNA for the CDR3: TGTGCCAGCAGCCTAGGCGGTAGCGGGAGTTACGAGCAGTACTTC. Translated, it gives CASSLGGSGSYEQYF.

V gene TRBV11-1 combines with J gene TRBJ2-1; 10 bases fit TRBD1. This CDR3 contains 16 residues. V lost 5 bases, J lost 4 bases, and 8 bases stayed unmatched. CDR1 is SGHAT, CDR2 FQDESV, per germline (reference sequence). The CDR3 loop reads CASSPGGDRGYNEQFF. CDR3 sequence (DNA): TGTGCCAGCAGCCCCGGCGGGGACAGGGGATACAATGAGCAGTTCTTC. Supplemented by reference TRBV11-1 and TRBJ2-1, the full variable domain reads EAEVAQSPRYKITEKSQAVAFWCDPISGHATLYWYRQILGQGPELLVQFQDESVVDDSQLPKDRFSAERLKGVDSTLKIQPAELGDSAMYLCASSPGGDRGYNEQFFGPGTRLTVL.

This chain uses TRBV7-3 with TRBJ2-2; weak D call: TRBD2 (5 bases). With 4 bases removed from V and 6 bases from J, the gap between germline ends came to 15 bases. The CDR3 totals 15 residues. Germline-derived CDR1 and CDR2 are SGHTA and FQGTGA. CDR3: CASSSLGSVPGELFF. The CDR3 region has the DNA TGTGCCAGCAGCTCCCTGGGTAGCGTCCCCGGGGAGCTGTTTTTT.

The chain employs TRBV24-1 and TRBJ2-1, with TRBD2 matching over 12 bases. The CDR3 loop spans 16 amino acids. Germline CDR1 reads KGHDR; CDR2 reads SFDVKD. V lost 4 bases, J lost 6 bases, and 6 bases stayed unmatched. The CDR3 here is CATSDPGLAGFNEQFF. In nucleotides, the CDR3 is TGTGCCACCAGTGACCCGGGACTAGCGGGTTTCAATGAGCAGTTCTTC.

This chain joins TRBV7-6 and TRBJ2-3; D is perhaps TRBD2 (5 bases). This CDR3 has 15 residues. Germline V gives CDR1 SGHVS, CDR2 FNYEAQ. V lost 5 bases and J 8 bases, leaving 20 bases between the germline ends. CDR3 residues: CASSERAREAVTQYF. DNA for the CDR3: TGTGCCAGCAGCGAGAGGGCCCGAGAGGCCGTTACGCAGTATTTT.

This clone showed up just once. J is TRBJ2-3 and V is TRBV12-3 or TRBV12-4, with D possibly being TRBD2 (5 bases). This CDR3 contains 13 residues. V was trimmed by 3 bases and J by 6 bases, leaving 10 bases between them. The CDR3 region is CASSFSSLDTQYF. The CDR3 DNA follows: TGTGCCAGCAGTTTTTCTAGCTTGGATACGCAGTATTTT.

This clone was detected a few times. This sequence joins TRBV28 and TRBJ2-7; a weak D match, TRBD1 (6 bases). Germline V CDR1 and CDR2: MDHEN, SYDVKM. V was pared by 3 bases and J by 4 bases, with 19 bases between. CDR3 length: 16 residues. The CDR3 sequence: CASSFLGGRRPYEQYF. CDR3 coding DNA: TGTGCCAGCAGTTTCTTAGGGGGACGTCGGCCGTACGAGCAGTACTTC.

This clone showed up just once. This chain links TRBV6-4 with TRBJ2-1; tentatively, D is TRBD1 (7 bases). V lost 6 bases to trimming and J lost 14 bases, with 20 bases between them. The CDR3 sequence is 13 residues long. Germline loops: CDR1 MRHNA, CDR2 SNTAGT. The CDR3 is CASSPQGGGQEFF. As DNA, the CDR3 is TGTGCCAGCAGCCCCCAGGGGGGCGGGCAAGAGTTCTTC.

The genes are TRBV6-5 and TRBJ2-1, with D maybe TRBD1 (6 bases). V gave up 4 bases and J gave up 5 bases, with 18 bases separating them. Germline V lookup: CDR1 MNHEY, CDR2 SVGAGI. This CDR3 is 16 amino acids long. The CDR3: CASSSSILTGNNEQFF. The CDR3, as DNA: TGTGCCAGCAGTTCCTCAATTCTGACAGGTAACAATGAGCAGTTCTTC.

The gene calls are TRBV29-1 and TRBJ2-7, with 7 bases matching TRBD1. Germline V lookup: CDR1 SQVTM, CDR2 ANQGSEA. This CDR3 comprises 13 residues. V dropped 4 bases and J dropped 3; count of bases not matched to a gene: 6. The CDR3: CSVVGQAHYEQYF. CDR3 bases: TGCAGCGTTGTCGGACAGGCCCACTACGAGCAGTACTTC.